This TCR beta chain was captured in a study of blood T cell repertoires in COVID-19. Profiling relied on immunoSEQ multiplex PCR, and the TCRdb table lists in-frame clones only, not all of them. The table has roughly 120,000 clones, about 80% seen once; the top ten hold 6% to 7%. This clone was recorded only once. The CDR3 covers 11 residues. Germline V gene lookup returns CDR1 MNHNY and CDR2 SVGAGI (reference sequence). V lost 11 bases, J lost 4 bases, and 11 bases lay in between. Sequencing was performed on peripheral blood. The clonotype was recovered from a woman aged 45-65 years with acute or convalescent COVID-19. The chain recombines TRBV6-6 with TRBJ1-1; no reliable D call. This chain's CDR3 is CAGIGVTEAFF. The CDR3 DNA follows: TGTGCCGGCATCGGGGTCACTGAAGCTTTCTTT.